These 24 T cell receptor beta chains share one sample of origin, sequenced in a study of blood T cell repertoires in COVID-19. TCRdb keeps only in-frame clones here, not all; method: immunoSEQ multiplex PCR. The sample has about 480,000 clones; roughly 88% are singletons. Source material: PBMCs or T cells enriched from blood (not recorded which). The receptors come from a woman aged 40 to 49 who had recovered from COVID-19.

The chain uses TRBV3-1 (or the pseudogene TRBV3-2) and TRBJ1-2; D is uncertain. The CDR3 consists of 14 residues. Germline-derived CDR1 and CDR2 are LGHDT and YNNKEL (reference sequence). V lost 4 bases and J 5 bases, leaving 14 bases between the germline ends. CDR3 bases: TGTGCCAGCAGCCCACATACGGGGTTATATGGCTACACCTTC. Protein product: CASSPHTGLYGYTF.

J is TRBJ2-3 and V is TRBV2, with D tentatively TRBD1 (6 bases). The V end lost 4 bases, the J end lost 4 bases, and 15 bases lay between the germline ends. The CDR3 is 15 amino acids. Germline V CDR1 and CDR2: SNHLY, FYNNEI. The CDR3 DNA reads TGTGCCAGCAGTGGGCAGGGGAGTTCGTCAGATACGCAGTATTTT. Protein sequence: CASSGQGSSSDTQYF. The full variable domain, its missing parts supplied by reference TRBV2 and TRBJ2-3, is EPEVTQTPSHQVTQMGQEVILRCVPISNHLYFYWYRQILGQKVEFLVSFYNNEISEKSEIFDDQFSVERPDGSNFTLKIRSTKLEDSAMYFCASSGQGSSSDTQYFGPGTRLTVL.

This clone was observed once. The CDR3 nucleotides are TGCGCCAGCAGCTCCCGGACAGGGGGCCTGACTAATGAAAAACTGTTTTTT. It yields the protein CASSSRTGGLTNEKLFF. The chain links TRBV5-1 to TRBJ1-4, with 11 bases fitting TRBD1. The CDR3 contains 17 residues. V trimming: 3 bases; J trimming: 2 bases; junction bases outside the gene matches: 6. The V gene's germline CDR1 is SGHRS and CDR2 YFSETQ.

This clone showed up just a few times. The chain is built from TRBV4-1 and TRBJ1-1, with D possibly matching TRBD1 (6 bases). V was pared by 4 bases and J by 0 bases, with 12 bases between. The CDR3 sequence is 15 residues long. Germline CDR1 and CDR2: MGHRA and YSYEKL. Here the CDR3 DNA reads TGCGCCAGCAGCCTCCGACAGGACATGAACACTGAAGCTTTCTTT. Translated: CASSLRQDMNTEAFF.

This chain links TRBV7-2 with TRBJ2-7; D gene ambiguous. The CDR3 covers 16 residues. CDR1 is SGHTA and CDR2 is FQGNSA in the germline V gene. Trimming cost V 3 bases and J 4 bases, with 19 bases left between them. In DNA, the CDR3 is TGTGCCAGCAGCTTCTCATCAAGCCCCATCGTATACGAGCAGTACTTC. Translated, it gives CASSFSSSPIVYEQYF.

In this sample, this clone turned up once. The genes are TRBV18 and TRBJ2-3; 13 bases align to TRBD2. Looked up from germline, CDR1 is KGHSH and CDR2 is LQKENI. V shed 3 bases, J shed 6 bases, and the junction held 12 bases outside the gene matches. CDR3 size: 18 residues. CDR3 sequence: CASSPPGLAGRARDTQYF. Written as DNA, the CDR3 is TGTGCCAGCTCACCCCCGGGACTAGCGGGGCGGGCGCGCGATACGCAGTATTTT. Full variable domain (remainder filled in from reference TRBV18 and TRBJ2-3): NAGVMQNPRHLVRRRGQEARLRCSPMKGHSHVYWYRQLPEEGLKFMVYLQKENIIDESGMPKERFSAEFPKEGPSILRIQQVVRGDSAAYFCASSPPGLAGRARDTQYFGPGTRLTVL.

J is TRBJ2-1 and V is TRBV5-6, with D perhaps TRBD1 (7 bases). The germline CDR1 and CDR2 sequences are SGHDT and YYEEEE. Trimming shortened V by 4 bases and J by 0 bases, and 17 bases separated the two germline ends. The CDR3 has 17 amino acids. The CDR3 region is CASSAQGGPSSYNEQFF. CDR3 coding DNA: TGTGCCAGCAGCGCGCAGGGGGGACCGAGCTCCTACAATGAGCAGTTCTTC. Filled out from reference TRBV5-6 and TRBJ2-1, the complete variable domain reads DAGVTQSPTHLIKTRGQQVTLRCSPKSGHDTVSWYQQALGQGPQFIFQYYEEEERQRGNFPDRFSGHQFPNYSSELNVNALLLGDSALYLCASSAQGGPSSYNEQFFGPGTRLTVL.

The DNA of the CDR3 is TGTGCCAGCAGTAAAGACAGGGGCTACTCCTATAATTCACCCCTCCACTTT. This translates into CASSKDRGYSYNSPLHF. The chain joins TRBV6-1 to TRBJ1-6; 8 positions match TRBD1. Germline V gene sequence: CDR1 MNHNS, CDR2 SASEGT. V trimming: 5 bases; J trimming: 0 bases; junction bases outside the gene matches: 6. The CDR3 sequence is 17 residues long.

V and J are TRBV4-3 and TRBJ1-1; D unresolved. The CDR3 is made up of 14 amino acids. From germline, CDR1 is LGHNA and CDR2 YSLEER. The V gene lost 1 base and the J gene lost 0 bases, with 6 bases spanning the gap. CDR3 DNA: TGCGCCAGCAGCCAAGGTAGAGTGAACACTGAAGCTTTCTTT. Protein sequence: CASSQGRVNTEAFF.

CDR3 sequence: CASSLNVRDTQYF. DNA for the CDR3: TGTGCCAGCAGTTTAAACGTGAGAGATACGCAGTATTTT. The chain carries TRBV27 and TRBJ2-3; D ambiguous. The CDR3 extends over 13 amino acids. V was shortened by 2 bases and J by 5 bases, with 8 bases between the two germline ends. The germline V gene encodes CDR1 MNHEY and CDR2 SMNVEV (reference sequence).

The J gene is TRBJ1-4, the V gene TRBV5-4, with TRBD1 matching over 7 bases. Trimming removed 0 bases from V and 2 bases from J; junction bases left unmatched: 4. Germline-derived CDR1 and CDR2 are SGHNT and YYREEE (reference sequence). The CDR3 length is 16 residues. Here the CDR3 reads CASSLAKQGTNEKLFF. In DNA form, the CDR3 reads TGTGCCAGCAGCTTGGCCAAACAGGGGACTAATGAAAAACTGTTTTTT.

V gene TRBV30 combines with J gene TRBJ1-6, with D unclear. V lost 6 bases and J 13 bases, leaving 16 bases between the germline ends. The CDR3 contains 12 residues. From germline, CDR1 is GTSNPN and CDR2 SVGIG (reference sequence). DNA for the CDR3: TGTGCCTGCATGACTCATCCCTTCCCCCTCCACTTT. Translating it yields CACMTHPFPLHF.

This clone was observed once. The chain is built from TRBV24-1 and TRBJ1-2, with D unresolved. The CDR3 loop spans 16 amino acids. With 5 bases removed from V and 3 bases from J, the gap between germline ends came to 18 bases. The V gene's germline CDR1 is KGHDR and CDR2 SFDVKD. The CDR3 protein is CATSGGSMSGDYGYTF. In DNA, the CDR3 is TGTGCCACCAGTGGTGGAAGTATGAGCGGGGACTATGGCTACACCTTC.

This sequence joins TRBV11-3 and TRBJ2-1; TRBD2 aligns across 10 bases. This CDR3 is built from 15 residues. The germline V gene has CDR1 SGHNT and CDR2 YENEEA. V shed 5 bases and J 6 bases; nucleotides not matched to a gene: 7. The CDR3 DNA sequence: TGTGCCAGCAGCAGTTTTAGCGGGAGGACCAATGAGCAGTTCTTC. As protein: CASSSFSGRTNEQFF.

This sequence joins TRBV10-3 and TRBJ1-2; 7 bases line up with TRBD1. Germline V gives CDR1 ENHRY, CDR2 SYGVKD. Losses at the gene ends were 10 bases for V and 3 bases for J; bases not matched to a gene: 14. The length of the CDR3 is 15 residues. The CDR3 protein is CATQNQNRGDYGYTF. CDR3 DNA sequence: TGTGCCACCCAAAACCAAAACAGGGGCGACTATGGCTACACCTTC.

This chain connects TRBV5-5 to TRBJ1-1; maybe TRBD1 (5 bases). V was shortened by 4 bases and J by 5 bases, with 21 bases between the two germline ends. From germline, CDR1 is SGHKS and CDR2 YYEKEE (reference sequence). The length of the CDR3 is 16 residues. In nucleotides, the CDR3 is TGTGCCAGCAGCACAACCGGGACCCCCGCGGGGACTGAAGCTTTCTTT. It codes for CASSTTGTPAGTEAFF.

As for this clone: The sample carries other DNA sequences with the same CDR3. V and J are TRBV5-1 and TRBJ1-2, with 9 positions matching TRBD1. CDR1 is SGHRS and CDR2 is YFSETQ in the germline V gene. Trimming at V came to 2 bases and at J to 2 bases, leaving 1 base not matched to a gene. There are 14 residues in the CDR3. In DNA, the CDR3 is TGCGCCAGCAGCTTAACAGGGGGCAACTATGGCTACACCTTC. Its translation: CASSLTGGNYGYTF.

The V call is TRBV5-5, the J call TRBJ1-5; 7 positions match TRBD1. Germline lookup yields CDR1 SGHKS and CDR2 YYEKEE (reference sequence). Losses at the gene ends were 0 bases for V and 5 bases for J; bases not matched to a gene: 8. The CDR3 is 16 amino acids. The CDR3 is CASSLGATGFYQPQHF. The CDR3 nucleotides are TGTGCCAGCAGCTTGGGCGCGACAGGGTTTTATCAGCCCCAGCATTTT. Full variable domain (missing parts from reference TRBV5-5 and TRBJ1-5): DAGVTQSPTHLIKTRGQQVTLRCSPISGHKSVSWYQQVLGQGPQFIFQYYEKEERGRGNFPDRFSARQFPNYSSELNVNALLLGDSALYLCASSLGATGFYQPQHFGDGTRLSIL.

The CDR3 spells CASRGQYNQPQHF. The CDR3 DNA sequence: TGTGCCAGCAGAGGACAGTATAATCAGCCCCAGCATTTT. The chain employs TRBV2 and TRBJ1-5; TRBD1 is a possible D gene (6 bases). Trimming took off 6 bases at V and 4 bases at J, with 10 bases between the two ends. Germline CDR1 reads SNHLY; CDR2 reads FYNNEI. The CDR3 extends over 13 amino acids.

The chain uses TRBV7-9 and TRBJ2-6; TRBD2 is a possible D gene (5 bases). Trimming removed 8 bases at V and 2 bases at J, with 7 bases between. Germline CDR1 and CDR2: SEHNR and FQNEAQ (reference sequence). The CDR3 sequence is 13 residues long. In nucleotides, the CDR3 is TGTGCCAGCTCGGGGACTGGGGCCAACGTCCTGACTTTC. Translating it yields CASSGTGANVLTF.

This chain's CDR3 is CASSDIAGGGIEQYF. The CDR3 nucleotides read TGTGCCAGCAGTGACATAGCGGGAGGGGGCATCGAGCAGTACTTC. This chain joins TRBV2 and TRBJ2-7, with TRBD2 matching over 11 bases. The CDR3 is 15 amino acids. V trimming: 3 bases; J trimming: 6 bases; junction bases outside the gene matches: 7. Germline CDR1 is SNHLY and CDR2 is FYNNEI.

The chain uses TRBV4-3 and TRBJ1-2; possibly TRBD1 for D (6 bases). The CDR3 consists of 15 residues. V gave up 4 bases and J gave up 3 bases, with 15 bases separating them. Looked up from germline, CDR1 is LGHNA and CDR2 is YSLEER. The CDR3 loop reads CASSPLREGDYGYTF. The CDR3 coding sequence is TGCGCCAGCAGCCCGTTACGGGAGGGGGACTATGGCTACACCTTC.

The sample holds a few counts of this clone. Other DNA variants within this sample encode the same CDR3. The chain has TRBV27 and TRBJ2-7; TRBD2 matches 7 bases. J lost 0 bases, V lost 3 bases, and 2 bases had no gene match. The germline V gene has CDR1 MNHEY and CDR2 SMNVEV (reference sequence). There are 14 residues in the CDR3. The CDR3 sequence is CASSFRGSSYEQYF. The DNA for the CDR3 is TGTGCCAGCAGTTTTCGCGGGAGCTCCTACGAGCAGTACTTC.

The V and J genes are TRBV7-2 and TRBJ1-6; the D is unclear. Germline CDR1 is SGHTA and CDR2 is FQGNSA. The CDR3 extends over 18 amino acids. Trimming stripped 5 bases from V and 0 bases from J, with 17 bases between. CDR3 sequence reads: CASSLLGSGSSYNSPLHF. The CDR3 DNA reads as TGTGCCAGCAGCCTGCTCGGGAGTGGGAGCTCCTATAATTCACCCCTCCACTTT.